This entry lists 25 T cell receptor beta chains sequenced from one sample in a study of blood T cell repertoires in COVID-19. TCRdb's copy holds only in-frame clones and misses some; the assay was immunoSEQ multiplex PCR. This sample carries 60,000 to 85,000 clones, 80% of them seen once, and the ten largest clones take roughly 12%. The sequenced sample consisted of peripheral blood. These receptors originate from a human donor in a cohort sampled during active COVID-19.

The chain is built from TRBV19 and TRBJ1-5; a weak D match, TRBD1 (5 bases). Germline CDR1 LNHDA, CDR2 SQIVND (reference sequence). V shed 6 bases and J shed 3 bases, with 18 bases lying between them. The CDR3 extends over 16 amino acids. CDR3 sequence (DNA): TGTGCCAGTAGGCCTCCGGGGGAGGGGTTCAATCAGCCCCAGCATTTT. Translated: CASRPPGEGFNQPQHF. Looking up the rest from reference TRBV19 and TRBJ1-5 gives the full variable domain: DGGITQSPKYLFRKEGQNVTLSCEQNLNHDAMYWYRQDPGQGLRLIYYSQIVNDFQKGDIAEGYSVSREKKESFPLTVTSAQKNPTAFYLCASRPPGEGFNQPQHFGDGTRLSIL.

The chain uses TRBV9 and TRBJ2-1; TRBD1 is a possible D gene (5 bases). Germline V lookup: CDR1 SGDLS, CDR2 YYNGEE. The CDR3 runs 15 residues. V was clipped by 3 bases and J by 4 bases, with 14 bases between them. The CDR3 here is CASSAPGSIYNEQFF. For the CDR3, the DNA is TGTGCCAGCAGCGCCCCAGGGTCAATTTACAATGAGCAGTTCTTC.

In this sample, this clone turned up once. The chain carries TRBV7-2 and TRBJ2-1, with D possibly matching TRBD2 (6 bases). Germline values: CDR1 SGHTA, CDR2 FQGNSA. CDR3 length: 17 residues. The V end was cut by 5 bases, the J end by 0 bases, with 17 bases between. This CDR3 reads CASSLRGGASSYNEQFF. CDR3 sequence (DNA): TGTGCCAGCAGCCTCCGGGGCGGGGCCAGCTCCTACAATGAGCAGTTCTTC. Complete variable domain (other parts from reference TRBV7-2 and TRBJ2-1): GAGVSQSPSNKVTEKGKDVELRCDPISGHTALYWYRQSLGQGLEFLIYFQGNSAPDKSGLPSDRFSAERTGGSVSTLTIQRTQQEDSAVYLCASSLRGGASSYNEQFFGPGTRLTVL.

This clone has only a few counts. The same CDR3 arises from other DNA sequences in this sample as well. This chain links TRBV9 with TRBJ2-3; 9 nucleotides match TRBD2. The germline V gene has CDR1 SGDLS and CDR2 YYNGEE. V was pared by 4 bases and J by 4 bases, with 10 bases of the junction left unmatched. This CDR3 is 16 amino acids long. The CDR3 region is CASSPLAGGLPDTQYF. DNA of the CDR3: TGTGCCAGCAGCCCCCTGGCGGGGGGGCTCCCAGATACGCAGTATTTT.

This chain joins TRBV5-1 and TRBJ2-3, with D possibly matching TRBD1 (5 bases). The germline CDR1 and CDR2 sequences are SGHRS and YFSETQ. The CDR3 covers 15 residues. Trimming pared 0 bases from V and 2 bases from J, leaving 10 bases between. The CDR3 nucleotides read TGCGCCAGCAGCTTGGGGGGCGGTTACACAGATACGCAGTATTTT. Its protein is CASSLGGGYTDTQYF.

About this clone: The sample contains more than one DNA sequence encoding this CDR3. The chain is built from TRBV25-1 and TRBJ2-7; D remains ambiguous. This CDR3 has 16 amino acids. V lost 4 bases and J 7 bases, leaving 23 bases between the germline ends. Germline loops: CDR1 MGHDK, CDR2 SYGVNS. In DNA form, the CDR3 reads TGTGCCAGCAGTGGCCCCTCCACTGGGTGGGCGTCTGAGCAGTACTTC. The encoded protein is CASSGPSTGWASEQYF.

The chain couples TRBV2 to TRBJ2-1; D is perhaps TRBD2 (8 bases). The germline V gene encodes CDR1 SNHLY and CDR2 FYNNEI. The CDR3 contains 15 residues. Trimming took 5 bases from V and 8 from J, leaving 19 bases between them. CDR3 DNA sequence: TGTGCCAGCAGTCGACAGGGCCTAGCGGGCGATGAGCAGTTCTTC. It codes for CASSRQGLAGDEQFF.

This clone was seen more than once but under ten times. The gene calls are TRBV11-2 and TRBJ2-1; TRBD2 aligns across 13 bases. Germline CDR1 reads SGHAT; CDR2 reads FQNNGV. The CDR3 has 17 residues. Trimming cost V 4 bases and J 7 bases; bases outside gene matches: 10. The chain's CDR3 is CASSSGGLAGPQNEQFF. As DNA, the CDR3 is TGTGCCAGCAGCTCTGGGGGACTAGCGGGACCTCAGAATGAGCAGTTCTTC.

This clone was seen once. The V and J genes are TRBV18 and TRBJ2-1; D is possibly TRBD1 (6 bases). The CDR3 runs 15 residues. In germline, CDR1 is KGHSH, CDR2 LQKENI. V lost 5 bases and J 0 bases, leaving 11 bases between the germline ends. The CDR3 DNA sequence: TGTGCCAGCTCAACCCGGGACACCTCCTACAATGAGCAGTTCTTC. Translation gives CASSTRDTSYNEQFF.

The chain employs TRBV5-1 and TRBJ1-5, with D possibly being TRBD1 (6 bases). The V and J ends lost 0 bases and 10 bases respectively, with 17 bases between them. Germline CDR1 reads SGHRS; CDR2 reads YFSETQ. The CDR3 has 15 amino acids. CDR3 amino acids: CASSLDPGALGPQHF. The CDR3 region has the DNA TGCGCCAGCAGCTTGGATCCAGGGGCATTGGGCCCCCAGCATTTT.

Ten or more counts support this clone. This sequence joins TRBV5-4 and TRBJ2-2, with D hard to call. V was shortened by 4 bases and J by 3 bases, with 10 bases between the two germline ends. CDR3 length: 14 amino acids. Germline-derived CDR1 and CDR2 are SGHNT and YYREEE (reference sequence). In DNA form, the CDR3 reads TGTGCCAGCAGCGTTAGTCCGTACACCGGGGAGCTGTTTTTT. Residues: CASSVSPYTGELFF.

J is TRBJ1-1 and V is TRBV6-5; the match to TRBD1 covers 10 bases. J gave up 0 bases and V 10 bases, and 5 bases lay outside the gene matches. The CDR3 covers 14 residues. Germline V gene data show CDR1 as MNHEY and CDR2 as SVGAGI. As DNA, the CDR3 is TGTGCCACCTGGGACAGGGGAATGAACACTGAAGCTTTCTTT. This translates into CATWDRGMNTEAFF.

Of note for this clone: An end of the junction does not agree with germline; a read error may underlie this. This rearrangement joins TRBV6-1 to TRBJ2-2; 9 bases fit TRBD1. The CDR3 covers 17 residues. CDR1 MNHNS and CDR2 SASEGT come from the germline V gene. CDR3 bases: TGTGCCAGCAGGGAAGGGACAGGGCTCCTGAACACCGGGGAGCTGTTTTTT. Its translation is CASREGTGLLNTGELFF.

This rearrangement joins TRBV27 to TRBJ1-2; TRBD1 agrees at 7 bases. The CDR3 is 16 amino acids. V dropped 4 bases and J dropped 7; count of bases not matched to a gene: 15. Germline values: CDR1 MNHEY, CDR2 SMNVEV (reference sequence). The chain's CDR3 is CASSSPKTGSNGGYTF. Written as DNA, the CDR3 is TGTGCCAGCAGTTCCCCCAAGACAGGGTCTAATGGTGGCTACACCTTC.

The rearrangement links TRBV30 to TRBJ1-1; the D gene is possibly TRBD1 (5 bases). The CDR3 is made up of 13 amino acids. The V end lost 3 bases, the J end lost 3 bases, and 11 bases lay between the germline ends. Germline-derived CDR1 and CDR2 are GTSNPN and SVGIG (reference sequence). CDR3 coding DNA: TGTGCCTGGAGGTTTGGGGGGGACACTGAAGCTTTCTTT. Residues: CAWRFGGDTEAFF. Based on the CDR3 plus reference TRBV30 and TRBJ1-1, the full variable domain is SQTIHQWPATLVQPVGSPLSLECTVEGTSNPNLYWYRQAAGRGLQLLFYSVGIGQISSEVPQNLSASRPQDRQFILSSKKLLLSDSGFYLCAWRFGGDTEAFFGQGTRLTVV.

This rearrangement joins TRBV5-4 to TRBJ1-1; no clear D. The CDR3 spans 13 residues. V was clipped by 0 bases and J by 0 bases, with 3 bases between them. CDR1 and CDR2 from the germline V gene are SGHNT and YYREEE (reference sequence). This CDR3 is CASSLGVNTEAFF. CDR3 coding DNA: TGTGCCAGCAGCTTGGGCGTGAACACTGAAGCTTTCTTT.

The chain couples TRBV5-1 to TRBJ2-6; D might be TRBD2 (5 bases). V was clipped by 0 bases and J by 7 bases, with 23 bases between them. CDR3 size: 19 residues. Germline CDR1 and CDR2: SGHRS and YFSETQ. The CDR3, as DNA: TGCGCCAGCAGCTTGGAAGGCCGGACGGACGTTGGAGGTGCCAACGTCCTGACTTTC. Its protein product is CASSLEGRTDVGGANVLTF.

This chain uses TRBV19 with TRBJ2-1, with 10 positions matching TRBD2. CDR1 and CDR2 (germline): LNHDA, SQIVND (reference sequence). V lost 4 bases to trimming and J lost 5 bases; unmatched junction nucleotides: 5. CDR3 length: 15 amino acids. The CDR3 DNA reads TGTGCCAGTAGTAGAGGGCTAGCGGGGGACAATGAGCAGTTCTTC. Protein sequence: CASSRGLAGDNEQFF.

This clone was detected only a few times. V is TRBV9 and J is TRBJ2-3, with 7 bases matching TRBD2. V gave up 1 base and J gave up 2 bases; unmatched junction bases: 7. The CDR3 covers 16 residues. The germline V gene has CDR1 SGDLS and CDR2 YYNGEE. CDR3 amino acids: CASSVSLLAPTDTQYF. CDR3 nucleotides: TGTGCCAGCAGCGTAAGTCTACTAGCGCCCACAGATACGCAGTATTTT. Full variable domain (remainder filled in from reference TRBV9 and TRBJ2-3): DSGVTQTPKHLITATGQRVTLRCSPRSGDLSVYWYQQSLDQGLQFLIQYYNGEERAKGNILERFSAQQFPDLHSELNLSSLELGDSALYFCASSVSLLAPTDTQYFGPGTRLTVL.

This CDR3 reads CASSLGGLAGRQAYEQYV. In DNA form, the CDR3 reads TGTGCCAGCAGCTTAGGGGGGCTAGCGGGACGCCAAGCCTACGAGCAGTACGTC. This chain links TRBV7-3 with TRBJ2-7, with 9 positions matching TRBD2. This CDR3 is 18 amino acids long. CDR1 is SGHTA, CDR2 FQGTGA, per germline. With V trimmed by 2 bases and J by 2 bases, 13 bases remained unmatched.

The CDR3 sequence is CASSFGTAGNTIYF. The DNA for the CDR3 is TGTGCCAGCAGCTTCGGGACAGCTGGAAACACCATATATTTT. This chain links TRBV7-3 with TRBJ1-3; 7 nucleotides match TRBD1. CDR3 length equals 14 residues. Germline V gene lookup returns CDR1 SGHTA and CDR2 FQGTGA. V shed 3 bases and J 2 bases; nucleotides not matched to a gene: 1. Full variable domain (missing parts from reference TRBV7-3 and TRBJ1-3): GAGVSQTPSNKVTEKGKYVELRCDPISGHTALYWYRQSLGQGPEFLIYFQGTGAADDSGLPNDRFFAVRPEGSVSTLKIQRTERGDSAVYLCASSFGTAGNTIYFGEGSWLTVV.

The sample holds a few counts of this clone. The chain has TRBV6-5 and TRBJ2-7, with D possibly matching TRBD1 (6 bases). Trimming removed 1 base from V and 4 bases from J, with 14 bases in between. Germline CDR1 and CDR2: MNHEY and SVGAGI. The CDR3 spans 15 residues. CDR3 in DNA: TGTGCCAGCAGTTACTTATCCAGGGGACAATACGAGCAGTACTTC. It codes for CASSYLSRGQYEQYF.

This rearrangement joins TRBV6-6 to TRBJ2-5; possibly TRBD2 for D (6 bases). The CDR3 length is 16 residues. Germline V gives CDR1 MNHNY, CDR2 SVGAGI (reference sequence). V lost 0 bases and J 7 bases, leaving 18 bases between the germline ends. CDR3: CASSYSGRGQIRTQYF. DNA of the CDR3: TGTGCCAGCAGTTACTCGGGGCGGGGCCAGATAAGGACCCAGTACTTC.

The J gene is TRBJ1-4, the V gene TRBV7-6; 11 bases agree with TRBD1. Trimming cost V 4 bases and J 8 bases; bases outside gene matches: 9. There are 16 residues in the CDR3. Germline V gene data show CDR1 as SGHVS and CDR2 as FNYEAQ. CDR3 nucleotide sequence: TGTGCCAGCAGCTCCAGCGCCGGGACAGGGGGGGAAAAACTGTTTTTT. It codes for CASSSSAGTGGEKLFF. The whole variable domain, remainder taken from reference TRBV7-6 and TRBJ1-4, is GAGVSQSPRYKVTKRGQDVALRCDPISGHVSLYWYRQALGQGPEFLTYFNYEAQQDKSGLPNDRFSAERPEGSISTLTIQRTEQRDSAMYRCASSSSAGTGGEKLFFGSGTQLSVL.

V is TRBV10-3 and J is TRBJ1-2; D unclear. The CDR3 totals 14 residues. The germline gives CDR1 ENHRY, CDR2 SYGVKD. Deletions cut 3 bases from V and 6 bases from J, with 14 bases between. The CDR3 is CAISDSGMADGYTF. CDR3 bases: TGTGCCATCAGTGACTCGGGAATGGCGGATGGCTACACCTTC.